The rows below give T cell receptor beta chains drawn from one sample of a study of PD-1 blockade in classical Hodgkin lymphoma. Libraries were prepared by immunoSEQ multiplex PCR; TCRdb keeps only in-frame clonotypes and omits some of them. The sample holds about 8,400 clones, around 80% seen once. Sequenced material: CD8+ T cells from blood, taken before the fourth cycle of nivolumab. These receptors originate from a human donor with classical Hodgkin lymphoma. CDR3s include the opening cysteine and the closing phenylalanine or tryptophan. A D gene is named only where the DNA matches it firmly.

V	J	D	CDR3	DNA
TRBV7-9	TRBJ2-1	.	CASSSSGGTHYNEQFF	TGTGCCAGCAGCTCGTCCGGGGGAACCCACTACAATGAGCAGTTCTTC
TRBV6-1	TRBJ1-6	.	CASSEVLGANSPLHF	TGTGCCAGCAGTGAAGTTCTGGGGGCTAATTCACCCCTCCACTTT
TRBV11-2	TRBJ1-1	.	CASSSSNAENTEAFF	TGTGCCAGCAGCTCCTCAAATGCAGAGAACACTGAAGCTTTCTTT
TRBV4-2	TRBJ1-1	.	CASSQDQETNTEAFF	TGTGCCAGCAGCCAAGATCAGGAGACTAACACTGAAGCTTTCTTT
TRBV11-3	TRBJ1-1	TRBD1	CASSPNFDPTGAGTEAFF	TGTGCCAGCAGCCCTAATTTCGATCCGACAGGGGCGGGCACTGAAGCTTTCTTT
TRBV11-1	TRBJ1-2	.	CASSLVPMFRDNYGYTF	TGTGCCAGCAGCTTAGTCCCCATGTTCCGGGACAACTATGGCTACACCTTC
TRBV7-3	TRBJ2-7	.	CASSLKGGDSYEQYF	TGTGCCAGCAGCTTAAAAGGGGGGGACTCCTACGAGCAGTACTTC
TRBV4-1	TRBJ2-7	.	CASSQDRGYEQYF	TGCGCCAGCAGCCAAGATCGGGGCTACGAGCAGTACTTC
TRBV18	TRBJ2-5	.	CASSPPREGAMETQYF	TGTGCCAGCTCGCCCCCGAGGGAGGGGGCTATGGAGACCCAGTACTTC
TRBV20-1	TRBJ2-3	.	CSAQTLDTQYF	TGCAGTGCCCAGACGCTAGATACGCAGTATTTT